This record covers a single TCR beta chain. Its binding antigen is unknown. The sample holds no much larger clone one base away, and base qualities are not on file. V is pared back by 6 bases and J by 7 bases, with 28 bases lying between the germline termini. The CDR3 measures 17 amino acids from cysteine to phenylalanine. Only the CDR3 part of the read is kept: 51 bases, read in frame from the first base. Every donor in the study was a healthy Caucasian. Receptor amplification or capture employed 5' RACE. This sample was sequenced with an Illumina HiSeq 2000. Template switching introduced a universal primer binding site; the final cDNA contained a unique molecular identifier, enabling accurate counting of TCR cDNA molecules. Specific primers in the conserved constant-segment region were used to synthesize first-strand cDNA for TCR alpha and beta chains. Each cDNA library was double barcoded, with a SMART-Mk sample barcode plus Illumina barcodes, to control for contamination. TruSeq adapter sequences, together with Illumina sample barcodes, were added in two successive PCR steps. The TCR alpha and beta cDNA libraries were sequenced on the Illumina HiSeq platform using custom primers. The published analysis was carried out like this. Unique molecular identifiers were extracted from raw reads with MiGEC, and CDR3 positions were determined with MiXCR. Recombination models were inferred per individual with the repgenHMM and IGoR tools using an EM algorithm. Shared clonotypes were analyzed with the tcR package in R, and sharing was normalized by the product of cloneset sizes. Out-of-frame nonproductive sequences were analyzed to study raw recombination free of thymic and clonal selection effects. TCRdb reran the public reads through fastp at Q25 and MiXCR, keeping productive beta chains. Each entry is one CDR3 protein sequence, shown with its most common DNA and genes. These V and J calls rely on TCRdb rather than the paper's analysis. The sample includes 1.5 million to 2 million distinct CDR3 sequences, with around a third observed a single time. Clones ranked in the top ten supply under 0.35% of the sample.

The data were taken from a study of identical twins listed by TCRdb under 2016. Study-wide context: The study deep-sequenced TCR alpha and beta repertoires from monozygotic twins, unrelated adults of various ages and cord blood to test whether fetal clonotypes persist. Replicate twin experiments were performed at different times using different library preparation protocols to rule out contamination. What the study reported, not specific to this receptor: Fewer insertions were carried by abundant cord blood beta clonotypes, a similar but weaker trend appeared in young adult naive repertoires, and no such trend appeared in memory repertoires. Because the same donors could not be followed over many years, the conclusions depended on cross-sectional statistical analysis. Recombination models systematically underestimated out-of-frame TCR alpha sharing in monozygotic twins but agreed with sharing between unrelated individuals. Excess twin sharing in beta out-of-frame sequences was weaker because fewer shared sequences lowered the signal-to-noise ratio. Zero-insertion analyses could be partly confounded by invariant T cells such as MAIT and iNKT, although diverse VJ usage argued against such confounding for most clonotypes. Compared with coincidental sharing between unrelated individuals, out-of-frame TCR alpha sequences shared between twins showed an excess of sequences with low generation probability.

Specimen: cord blood. The TCR originated in a newborn girl in good health. The sequence links TRBV12-3 or TRBV12-4 to TRBJ2-7; matching of 6 bases hints at TRBD2 as the D gene. The base sequence is TGTGCCAGCAGCTACCACCGGGACGGGAGTAGAGCTGGTGAGCAGTACTTC. Translated, this is CASSYHRDGSRAGEQYF.